Following are 28 T cell receptor beta chains from one sample sequenced in a study of shared clonotypes between healthy human individuals. TCRdb keeps only in-frame clones here, not all; method: immunoSEQ multiplex PCR. The sample contains about 1.1 million clones, about 72% of which appear only once. The sequencing sample was made of memory CD4+ T cells from PBMCs. Subset indicated: CD45RA-negative fraction. Receptors were obtained from a man younger than 35 in good health. Some clones in this sample may be carry-over from other donors' samples.

The V call is TRBV20-1, the J call TRBJ2-3; D possibly corresponds to TRBD2 (5 bases). This CDR3 is built from 10 residues. The germline gives CDR1 DFQATT, CDR2 SNEGSKA (reference sequence). V lost 7 bases to trimming and J lost 5 bases, with 7 bases between them. The CDR3, as DNA: TGCAGTGTGGGGAGAGATACGCAGTATTTT. The encoded protein is CSVGRDTQYF.

Notes on this clone: The identical CDR3 is also encoded by other nucleotide sequences in the sample. The V call is TRBV6-1, the J call TRBJ2-5; maybe TRBD1 (5 bases). Germline values: CDR1 MNHNS, CDR2 SASEGT. The CDR3 has 14 amino acids. V was pared by 3 bases and J by 1 base, with 9 bases between. The CDR3 is CASSEMTVQETQYF. In DNA, the CDR3 is TGTGCCAGCAGTGAGATGACAGTCCAAGAGACCCAGTACTTC.

J is TRBJ2-1 and V is TRBV6-5; no definite D call. The V end was cut by 2 bases, the J end by 0 bases, with 5 bases between. CDR3 length equals 14 residues. Germline values: CDR1 MNHEY, CDR2 SVGAGI. As DNA, the CDR3 is TGTGCCAGCAGTTACAGGAGCTCCTACAATGAGCAGTTCTTC. Translated, it gives CASSYRSSYNEQFF.

The V call is TRBV30, the J call TRBJ2-6; no reliable D call. Trimming took off 5 bases at V and 0 bases at J, with 17 bases between the two ends. Germline V gene sequence: CDR1 GTSNPN, CDR2 SVGIG (reference sequence). The CDR3 has 17 amino acids. CDR3 region: CAWSYRAPFSGANVLTF. The CDR3 region has the DNA TGTGCCTGGTCTTATCGGGCACCCTTCTCTGGGGCCAACGTCCTGACTTTC.

As regards this clone: The same CDR3 also results from other DNA sequences found in this sample. The V gene is TRBV5-1, the J gene TRBJ1-1; tentatively, D is TRBD1 (6 bases). Germline CDR1 is SGHRS and CDR2 is YFSETQ. Trimming removed 0 bases at V and 5 bases at J, with 11 bases between. CDR3 length equals 14 residues. The CDR3 spells CASSLGQGRTEAFF. CDR3 sequence (DNA): TGCGCCAGCAGCTTGGGGCAGGGGAGGACTGAAGCTTTCTTT.

The genes are TRBV27 and TRBJ2-7; D tentatively fits TRBD1 or TRBD2 (5 bases each). CDR3 size: 13 residues. Between the trimmed V and J ends, which lost 7 bases and 5 bases, there was a span of 15 bases. The germline V gene has CDR1 MNHEY and CDR2 SMNVEV (reference sequence). The CDR3 is CASKRGSRDEQYF. The CDR3 DNA follows: TGTGCCAGCAAACGGGGCTCTCGGGACGAGCAGTACTTC.

Concerning this clone itself: Other DNA variants within this sample encode the same CDR3. The J gene is TRBJ1-1, the V gene TRBV19; possible D gene TRBD1, 6 bases. CDR3 length: 13 amino acids. V was pared by 1 base and J by 5 bases, with 8 bases between. Germline V lookup: CDR1 LNHDA, CDR2 SQIVND (reference sequence). This CDR3 is CASSIGRGTEAFF. CDR3 coding DNA: TGTGCCAGTAGTATAGGTAGGGGGACTGAAGCTTTCTTT.

The chain is built from TRBV21-1 and TRBJ2-7; the D segment call TRBD2 is taken from the table without a DNA check. TRBV21-1 is classified as a pseudogene. This CDR3 contains 15 residues. CDR3: CASSNWTSGSYEQYF. CDR3 in DNA: TGTGCCAGCAGCAATTGGACTAGCGGTTCCTACGAGCAGTACTTC.

J is TRBJ2-1 and V is TRBV7-2; D gene ambiguous. Germline CDR1 reads SGHTA; CDR2 reads FQGNSA. The CDR3 extends over 14 amino acids. Trimming took off 3 bases at V and 4 bases at J, with 10 bases between the two ends. The CDR3 spells CASSFGSIYNEQFF. CDR3 bases: TGTGCCAGCAGCTTCGGGTCAATATACAATGAGCAGTTCTTC.

This clone was observed a few times. CDR3: CASSKAGAGTF. The CDR3 DNA is TGTGCCAGCAGCAAGGCAGGGGCCGGCACCTTC. The chain joins TRBV21-1 to TRBJ1-2; the table calls TRBD1, which could not be checked here. TRBV21-1 is an annotated pseudogene. The CDR3 totals 11 residues.

This sequence joins TRBV18 and TRBJ1-2; TRBD1 aligns across 7 bases. Looked up from germline, CDR1 is KGHSH and CDR2 is LQKENI. The CDR3 loop spans 15 amino acids. The J segment lost 7 bases and the V segment lost 5 bases, leaving 13 bases of the junction unmatched. CDR3 nucleotide sequence: TGTGCCAGCTCAGCCACGACAGGGCAGGAACTTGGCTACACCTTC. Encoded protein: CASSATTGQELGYTF. The whole variable domain, remainder taken from reference TRBV18 and TRBJ1-2, is NAGVMQNPRHLVRRRGQEARLRCSPMKGHSHVYWYRQLPEEGLKFMVYLQKENIIDESGMPKERFSAEFPKEGPSILRIQQVVRGDSAAYFCASSATTGQELGYTFGSGTRLTVV.

V usage is TRBV7-2 and J usage is TRBJ2-1, with D unresolved. This CDR3 contains 13 residues. V was trimmed by 2 bases and J by 9 bases, leaving 11 bases between them. Germline assignment: CDR1 SGHTA and CDR2 FQGNSA. The CDR3 is CASSLNRVVEQFF. The CDR3 DNA is TGTGCCAGCAGCTTAAACCGTGTGGTTGAGCAGTTCTTC.

V usage is TRBV5-1 and J usage is TRBJ2-7; maybe TRBD1 (6 bases). There are 13 residues in the CDR3. CDR1 is SGHRS, CDR2 YFSETQ, per germline. The V and J ends lost 5 bases and 4 bases respectively, with 13 bases between them. CDR3 sequence: CASRHTGIYEQYF. In nucleotides, the CDR3 is TGCGCCAGCAGACACACAGGGATTTACGAGCAGTACTTC.

A few counts support this clone. The chain joins TRBV7-6 to TRBJ2-1; 14 nucleotides agree with TRBD2. The trim removed 5 bases at V and 7 bases at J, leaving 13 bases unmatched. Germline values: CDR1 SGHVS, CDR2 FNYEAQ. CDR3 size: 18 residues. CDR3 region: CASSRPSGLAGGSNEQFF. The CDR3, as DNA: TGTGCCAGCAGCCGCCCCAGCGGACTAGCGGGAGGAAGTAATGAGCAGTTCTTC.

In its sample, this clone was seen once. The chain links TRBV5-4 to TRBJ2-3, with a possible D match to TRBD1 (6 bases). This CDR3 spans 16 amino acids. CDR1 and CDR2 (germline): SGHNT, YYREEE (reference sequence). V was trimmed by 0 bases and J by 3 bases, leaving 14 bases between them. This CDR3 is CASSLEAGTLTDTQYF. CDR3 nucleotide sequence: TGTGCCAGCAGCTTGGAAGCCGGGACATTGACAGATACGCAGTATTTT.

The chain uses TRBV2 and TRBJ2-1, with TRBD1 identical over 8 bases. CDR1 and CDR2 (germline): SNHLY, FYNNEI. This CDR3 is 15 amino acids long. The J segment lost 1 base and the V segment lost 6 bases, leaving 5 bases of the junction unmatched. The CDR3 DNA reads TGTGCCAGCAGGCTTGACAGGGGATCCTACAATGAGCAGTTCTTC. It codes for CASRLDRGSYNEQFF.

The chain carries TRBV5-1 and TRBJ2-7; possibly TRBD1 or TRBD2 for D (6 bases each). This CDR3 has 16 residues. The V gene lost 2 bases and the J gene lost 3 bases, with 18 bases spanning the gap. Germline V gene lookup returns CDR1 SGHRS and CDR2 YFSETQ. Here the CDR3 DNA reads TGCGCCAGCAGCTTTTCCAATCGGGGGCTGGGCTACGAGCAGTACTTC. It specifies CASSFSNRGLGYEQYF.

This clone has more than one count but fewer than ten. The chain uses TRBV11-1 and TRBJ2-1; D is uncertain. Between the trimmed V and J ends, which lost 1 base and 9 bases, there was a span of 13 bases. CDR1 is SGHAT, CDR2 FQDESV, per germline (reference sequence). This CDR3 contains 14 residues. The CDR3: CASSLGPTLGEQFF. The CDR3, as DNA: TGTGCCAGCAGCTTAGGGCCCACTCTCGGTGAGCAGTTCTTC.

This sequence joins TRBV9 and TRBJ2-1, with D possibly being TRBD2 (5 bases). V lost 4 bases to trimming and J lost 0 bases, with 11 bases between them. From germline, CDR1 is SGDLS and CDR2 YYNGEE. The CDR3 has 15 residues. CDR3 loop: CASSKEVGSYNEQFF. The CDR3 nucleotides are TGTGCCAGCAGCAAGGAGGTTGGCTCCTACAATGAGCAGTTCTTC. Complete variable domain (other parts from reference TRBV9 and TRBJ2-1): DSGVTQTPKHLITATGQRVTLRCSPRSGDLSVYWYQQSLDQGLQFLIQYYNGEERAKGNILERFSAQQFPDLHSELNLSSLELGDSALYFCASSKEVGSYNEQFFGPGTRLTVL.

V and J are TRBV6-5 and TRBJ1-6; TRBD1 agrees at 7 bases. Germline V CDR1 and CDR2: MNHEY, SVGAGI. The V segment lost 0 bases and the J segment 6 bases; nucleotides outside the gene matches: 2. This CDR3 is built from 15 residues. For the CDR3, the DNA is TGTGCCAGCAGTTACTCTGGACAGGCTAATTCACCCCTCCACTTT. Translated: CASSYSGQANSPLHF.

The V call is TRBV27, the J call TRBJ2-5; TRBD2 is a possible D gene (6 bases). This CDR3 comprises 16 residues. Looked up from germline, CDR1 is MNHEY and CDR2 is SMNVEV (reference sequence). Between the trimmed V and J ends, which lost 6 bases and 0 bases, there was a span of 17 bases. The CDR3 loop is CASRTSGWDYQETQYF. The CDR3 coding sequence is TGTGCCAGCAGAACCTCCGGTTGGGACTACCAAGAGACCCAGTACTTC.

The V gene is TRBV29-1, the J gene TRBJ2-7; unclear D gene. There are 13 residues in the CDR3. The germline V gene has CDR1 SQVTM and CDR2 ANQGSEA. V lost 4 bases to trimming and J lost 6 bases, with 16 bases between them. CDR3 coding DNA: TGCAGCGTTGTCCTCAGATTCGTGCCCGAGCAGTACTTC. Its translation: CSVVLRFVPEQYF.

There are a few counts of this clone. The missing conserved phenylalanine or tryptophan at the end of this CDR3 makes a read error likely. The CDR3 coding sequence is TGCGCCAGCTCAGCGGACAGTAATTCACCCCTCCACCTT. As protein: CASSADSNSPLHL. The chain employs TRBV5-1 and TRBJ1-6, with a tentative D call TRBD1 (6 bases). This CDR3 spans 13 amino acids. V dropped 7 bases and J dropped 6 bases, with 11 bases sitting between them. From germline, CDR1 is SGHRS and CDR2 YFSETQ.

The chain joins TRBV27 to TRBJ2-7; D not resolved. V was pared by 0 bases and J by 3 bases, with 18 bases between. The germline V gene has CDR1 MNHEY and CDR2 SMNVEV (reference sequence). The CDR3 has 17 residues. The CDR3 nucleotides are TGTGCCAGCAGTTTATCGATTAGTCACAGAACAAACTACGAGCAGTACTTC. This gives the protein CASSLSISHRTNYEQYF.

The rearrangement joins TRBV10-1 to TRBJ2-7; 7 bases are a match to TRBD1. Trimming took 8 bases from V and 2 from J; bases not matched to a gene: 12. The CDR3 is made up of 15 amino acids. From germline, CDR1 is WNHNN and CDR2 SYGVQD (reference sequence). The CDR3 bases are TGCGCCAGCCCTGAGAGACAGGGAATCCCCTACGAGCAGTACTTC. Protein sequence: CASPERQGIPYEQYF.

The chain links TRBV29-1 to TRBJ2-7; D is possibly TRBD1 (6 bases). Germline CDR1 reads SQVTM; CDR2 reads ANQGSEA. V lost 7 bases and J 0 bases, leaving 10 bases between the germline ends. The CDR3 covers 12 residues. The CDR3 protein is CSAQGSSYEQYF. The CDR3 bases are TGCAGCGCACAGGGAAGCTCCTACGAGCAGTACTTC.

The J gene is TRBJ2-7, the V gene TRBV5-1; tentative D call: TRBD2 (5 bases). Germline loops: CDR1 SGHRS, CDR2 YFSETQ. The CDR3 has 15 residues. V was cut by 4 bases and J by 2 bases, with 16 bases left in between. This CDR3 is CASSPDGIPTYEQYF. CDR3 DNA sequence: TGCGCCAGCAGCCCAGACGGGATACCCACCTACGAGCAGTACTTC. Based on the CDR3 plus reference TRBV5-1 and TRBJ2-7, the full variable domain is KAGVTQTPRYLIKTRGQQVTLSCSPISGHRSVSWYQQTPGQGLQFLFEYFSETQRNKGNFPGRFSGRQFSNSRSEMNVSTLELGDSALYLCASSPDGIPTYEQYFGPGTRLTVT.

This chain joins TRBV30 and TRBJ2-1, with D perhaps matching TRBD2 (6 bases). Between the trimmed V and J ends, which lost 4 bases and 4 bases, there was a span of 29 bases. The CDR3 runs to 19 residues. Germline values: CDR1 GTSNPN, CDR2 SVGIG (reference sequence). The CDR3 loop is CAWIFSPAQFRREYNEQFF. The CDR3 DNA follows: TGTGCCTGGATTTTTTCACCCGCCCAATTTCGGCGGGAATACAATGAGCAGTTCTTC.